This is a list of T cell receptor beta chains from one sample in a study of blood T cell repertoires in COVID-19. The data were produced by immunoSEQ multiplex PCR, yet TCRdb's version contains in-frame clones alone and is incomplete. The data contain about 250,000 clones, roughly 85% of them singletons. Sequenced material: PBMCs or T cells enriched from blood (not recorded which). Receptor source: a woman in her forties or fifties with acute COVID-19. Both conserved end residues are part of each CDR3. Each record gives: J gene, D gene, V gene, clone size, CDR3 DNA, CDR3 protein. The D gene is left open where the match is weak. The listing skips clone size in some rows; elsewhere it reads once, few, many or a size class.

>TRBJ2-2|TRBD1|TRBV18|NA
TGTGCCAGCTCCCCCGGACAGGTTAACACCGGGGAGCTGTTTTTT
CASSPGQVNTGELFF
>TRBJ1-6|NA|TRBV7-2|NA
TGTGCCAGCAGCTTATCACCAGGATCTAATTCACCCCTCCACTTT
CASSLSPGSNSPLHF
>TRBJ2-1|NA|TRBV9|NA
TGTGCCAGCAGCGTAGCTAGCGTCAATGAGCAGTTCTTC
CASSVASVNEQFF
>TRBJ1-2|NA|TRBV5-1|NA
TGCGCCAGCAGCTTGGCCGGGGGTACTAACTATGGCTACACCTTC
CASSLAGGTNYGYTF
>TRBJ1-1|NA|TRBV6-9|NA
TGTGCCAGCAGTTACGGGGGAGCTTTCTTT
CASSYGGAFF
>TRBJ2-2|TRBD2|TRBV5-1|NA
TGCGCCAGCAGCCTCGCCGACGGGGGGTGGTCCGGGGAGCTGTTTTTT
CASSLADGGWSGELFF
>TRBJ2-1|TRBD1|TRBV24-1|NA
TGTGCCACCAGTGATAGGGGACAGGGAGGAAATGAGCAGTTCTTC
CATSDRGQGGNEQFF
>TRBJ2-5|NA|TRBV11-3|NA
TGTGCCAGCAGCCGTGAGGGCGAGACCCAGTACTTC
CASSREGETQYF
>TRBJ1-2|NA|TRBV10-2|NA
TGCGCCAGCAGTGATGGGATCCGACCTGGGGGCGGCTACACCTTC
CASSDGIRPGGGYTF
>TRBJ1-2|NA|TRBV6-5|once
TGTGCCAGCAGTTACGACGGGGTGCATACCTATGGCTACACCTTC
CASSYDGVHTYGYTF
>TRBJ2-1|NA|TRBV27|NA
TGTGCCAGCAGTCCCCAGGGTTCCTACAATGAGCAGTTCTTC
CASSPQGSYNEQFF
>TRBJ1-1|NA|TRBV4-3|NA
TGCGCCAGCAGCCAAGATCCCCCAGGGTCGACTGAAGCTTTCTTT
CASSQDPPGSTEAFF
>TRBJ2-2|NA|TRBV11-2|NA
TGTGCCAGCAGCTACTTAATAAACACCGGGGAGCTGTTTTTT
CASSYLINTGELFF
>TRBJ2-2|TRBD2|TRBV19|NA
TGTGCCACCGCCCTGACGACTAGCGGAAACGGGGAGCTGTTTTTT
CATALTTSGNGELFF
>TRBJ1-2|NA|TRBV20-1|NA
TGCAGTGCTAGTCAGGGGCTGCTAGACACCTTC
CSASQGLLDTF
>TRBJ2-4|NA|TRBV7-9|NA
TGTGCCAGCAGCCCAGACCGAGACCCTTTGCAGGCGTTCTACTTC
CASSPDRDPLQAFYF
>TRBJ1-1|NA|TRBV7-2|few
TGTGCCAGCAGCTTGACATTTGCGACCACTGAAGCTTTCTTT
CASSLTFATTEAFF
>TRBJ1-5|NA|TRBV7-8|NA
TGTGCCAGCAGCTTAGCCGGTGGACGGGAAAATCAGCCCCAGCATTTT
CASSLAGGRENQPQHF
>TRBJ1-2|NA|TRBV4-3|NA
TGCGCCAGCAGCCAAGATTGGGGGGTGGCCTATGGCTACACCTTC
CASSQDWGVAYGYTF
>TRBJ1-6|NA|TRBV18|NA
TGTGCCAGCTCACCATATTCCCCACGACAGGTTGCCGGTTCACCCCTCCACTTT
CASSPYSPRQVAGSPLHF
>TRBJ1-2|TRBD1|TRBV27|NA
TGTGCCAGCAGTTTTTTGACAGGGTCCGGCTACACCTTC
CASSFLTGSGYTF
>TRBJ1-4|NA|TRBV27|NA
TGTGCCAGCAGTTTCGGTACCCGGAGGCTTAATGAAAAACTGTTTTTT
CASSFGTRRLNEKLFF